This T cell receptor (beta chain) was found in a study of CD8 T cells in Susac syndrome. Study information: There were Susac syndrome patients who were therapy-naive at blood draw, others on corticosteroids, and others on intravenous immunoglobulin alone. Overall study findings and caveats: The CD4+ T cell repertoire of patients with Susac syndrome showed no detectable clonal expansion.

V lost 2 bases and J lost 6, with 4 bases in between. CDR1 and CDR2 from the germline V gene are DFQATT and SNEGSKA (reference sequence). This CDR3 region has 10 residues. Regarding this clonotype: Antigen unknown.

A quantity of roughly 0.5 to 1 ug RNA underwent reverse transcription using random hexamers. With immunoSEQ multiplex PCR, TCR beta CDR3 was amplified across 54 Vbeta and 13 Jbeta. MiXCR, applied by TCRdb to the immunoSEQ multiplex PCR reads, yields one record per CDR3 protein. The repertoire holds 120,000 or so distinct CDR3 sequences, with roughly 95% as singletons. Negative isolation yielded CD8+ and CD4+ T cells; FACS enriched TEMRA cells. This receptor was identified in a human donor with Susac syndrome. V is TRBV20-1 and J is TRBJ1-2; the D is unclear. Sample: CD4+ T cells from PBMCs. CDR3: CSARHHGYTF. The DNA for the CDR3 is TGCAGTGCTAGACATCATGGCTACACCTTC.